Each of the 23 T cell receptor beta chains below was sequenced from the same sample in a study of CD8 T cells in Susac syndrome. Random hexamers primed reverse transcription of about 0.45 to 1 ug RNA. One entry per CDR3 protein, called by TCRdb with MiXCR from the immunoSEQ multiplex PCR reads. The sample records some 120,000 distinct CDR3 sequences, around 94% being singletons. Source material: CD4+ T cells from PBMCs. Receptors originate from a human donor with multiple sclerosis.

The gene calls are TRBV19 and TRBJ1-1; D is unclear. Germline V CDR1 and CDR2: LNHDA, SQIVND (reference sequence). The CDR3 extends over 11 amino acids. V lost 1 base and J lost 9, with 6 bases in between. The CDR3 reads CASSIVGKAFF. The DNA for the CDR3 is TGTGCCAGTAGTATAGTAGGGAAAGCTTTCTTT.

The chain has TRBV29-1 and TRBJ2-3, with 9 positions matching TRBD2. With 6 bases clipped from V and 5 bases from J, the junction kept 12 bases outside the gene matches. This CDR3 is built from 15 residues. Germline CDR1 SQVTM, CDR2 ANQGSEA. The CDR3 nucleotides are TGCAGCGTAATTTCTTGGCTAGCGGGAAGAGATACGCAGTATTTT. Translating gives CSVISWLAGRDTQYF.

The V call is TRBV19, the J call TRBJ1-2; D unresolved. Trimming left V 8 bases short and J 4 bases short, with 23 bases between. This CDR3 has 16 residues. Germline-derived CDR1 and CDR2 are LNHDA and SQIVND (reference sequence). The DNA of the CDR3 is TGTGCCAGTTCCCCCCTCGGGTCAGGAAACGCCTATGGCTACACCTTC. This gives the protein CASSPLGSGNAYGYTF.

This clonotype was recorded once. V usage is TRBV20-1 and J usage is TRBJ2-5; 7 positions match TRBD2. V dropped 0 bases and J dropped 5; count of bases not matched to a gene: 9. This CDR3 spans 15 amino acids. CDR1 and CDR2 (germline): DFQATT, SNEGSKA (reference sequence). In nucleotides, the CDR3 is TGCAGTGCTAGAGATTCGGGGCGGGGGAGTGAGACCCAGTACTTC. Its translation is CSARDSGRGSETQYF.

CDR3 DNA sequence: TGTGCCAGCAGCTTCACCGGCAACTATGGCTACACCTTC. Translating it yields CASSFTGNYGYTF. The chain uses TRBV5-4 and TRBJ1-2; D is undetermined. V shed 2 bases and J shed 2 bases, with 7 bases lying between them. Per germline, CDR1 SGHNT and CDR2 YYREEE (reference sequence). CDR3 length: 13 amino acids. Combining the CDR3 with reference TRBV5-4 and TRBJ1-2 gives the whole variable domain ETGVTQSPTHLIKTRGQQVTLRCSSQSGHNTVSWYQQALGQGPQFIFQYYREEENGRGNFPPRFSGLQFPNYSSELNVNALELDDSALYLCASSFTGNYGYTFGSGTRLTVV.

This rearrangement joins TRBV6-6 to TRBJ2-7; 9 bases are shared with TRBD1. This CDR3 has 15 amino acids. Trimming at V came to 2 bases and at J to 5 bases, leaving 7 bases not matched to a gene. Germline CDR1 is MNHNY and CDR2 is SVGAGI (reference sequence). CDR3 region: CASSYSGTGIDEQYF. CDR3 bases: TGTGCCAGCAGTTACAGTGGGACAGGGATCGACGAGCAGTACTTC.

In DNA, the CDR3 is TGTGCCAGCAGCGTAGGAAAGGGAACTGAAGCTTTCTTT. As protein: CASSVGKGTEAFF. The V and J genes are TRBV9 and TRBJ1-1; D unclear. This CDR3 is built from 13 residues. The V end lost 0 bases, the J end lost 5 bases, and 8 bases lay between the germline ends. In germline, CDR1 is SGDLS, CDR2 YYNGEE.

The genes are TRBV29-1 and TRBJ1-5; 8 bases agree with TRBD1. This CDR3 is built from 13 residues. Germline lookup yields CDR1 SQVTM and CDR2 ANQGSEA. J gave up 2 bases and V 5 bases, and 2 bases lay outside the gene matches. The CDR3 loop is CSVRQGRNQPQHF. CDR3 nucleotide sequence: TGCAGCGTTCGACAGGGGCGCAATCAGCCCCAGCATTTT.

The gene calls are TRBV7-2 and TRBJ2-7; tentatively, D is TRBD2 (6 bases). From germline, CDR1 is SGHTA and CDR2 FQGNSA. V lost 5 bases and J 4 bases, leaving 21 bases between the germline ends. The CDR3 is 16 amino acids. In DNA, the CDR3 is TGTGCCAGCAGCCCTTCTGGTTGGGCGGGGAGATACGAGCAGTACTTC. Translating it yields CASSPSGWAGRYEQYF.

With regard to this clonotype: The germline gene is not matched at one end of the junction; a read error may be the cause. CDR3 nucleotide sequence: TGTGCCAGCTCCCCCCTGGGAGGTGAAAACGCCGAAGGGGTAAGGAGCTTC. This encodes CASSPLGGENAEGVRSF. The J gene is TRBJ2-1, the V gene TRBV18; possible D gene TRBD2, 6 bases. In germline, CDR1 is KGHSH, CDR2 LQKENI. This CDR3 has 17 residues. Together with reference TRBV18 and TRBJ2-1, the CDR3 gives the full variable domain: NAGVMQNPRHLVRRRGQEARLRCSPMKGHSHVYWYRQLPEEGLKFMVYLQKENIIDESGMPKERFSAEFPKEGPSILRIQQVVRGDSAAYFCASSPLGGENAEGVRSFGPGTRLTVL.

A single count supports this clonotype. The chain links TRBV6-5 to TRBJ1-1; D gene ambiguous. CDR1 and CDR2 from the germline V gene are MNHEY and SVGAGI. The CDR3 spans 13 residues. Deletions cut 6 bases from V and 2 bases from J, with 10 bases between. The CDR3 coding sequence is TGTGCCAGCAGGGCCCTGGCCAACACTGAAGCTTTCTTT. This translates into CASRALANTEAFF.

The rearrangement joins TRBV15 to TRBJ2-7, with 7 bases aligning to TRBD2. In germline, CDR1 is LNHNV, CDR2 YYDKDF (reference sequence). V lost 0 bases and J lost 6; bases outside the gene matches: 5. The CDR3 covers 14 residues. As DNA, the CDR3 is TGTGCCACCAGCAGAGACCCGACTAGCAGCGAGCAGTACTTC. Translation gives CATSRDPTSSEQYF.

V and J are TRBV4-2 and TRBJ2-3; D not certain. V lost 0 bases, J lost 1 base, and 11 bases lay in between. The germline V gene encodes CDR1 LGHNA and CDR2 YNFKEQ. The CDR3 spans 16 residues. The CDR3 region is CASSQDEGMGTDTQYF. The CDR3 DNA is TGTGCCAGCAGCCAAGACGAAGGAATGGGCACAGATACGCAGTATTTT.

V is TRBV6-1 and J is TRBJ1-4, with a tentative D call TRBD1 (6 bases). CDR1 MNHNS and CDR2 SASEGT come from the germline V gene. This CDR3 spans 14 amino acids. V lost 3 bases and J 6 bases, leaving 11 bases between the germline ends. The CDR3 is CASSDGGADEKLFF. The CDR3 coding sequence is TGTGCCAGCAGTGATGGGGGGGCAGATGAAAAACTGTTTTTT.

The rearrangement joins TRBV5-1 to TRBJ2-3, with TRBD1 identical over 7 bases. Germline V gives CDR1 SGHRS, CDR2 YFSETQ. The CDR3 is 14 amino acids. The junction had 10 bases not matched to a gene; V was cut back by 4 bases and J by 8 bases. DNA of the CDR3: TGCGCCAGCAGCCCGGACAGGAGTAGGCTTACGCAGTATTTT. This encodes CASSPDRSRLTQYF.

The chain combines TRBV6-6 with TRBJ1-2; D uncertain. The germline V gene encodes CDR1 MNHNY and CDR2 SVGAGI (reference sequence). This CDR3 contains 15 residues. The V and J ends lost 4 bases and 5 bases respectively, with 17 bases between them. For the CDR3, the DNA is TGTGCCAGCAGTTCAACCGCGACTGACGGATATGGCTACACCTTC. Its translation is CASSSTATDGYGYTF.

The chain employs TRBV6-2 or TRBV6-3 and TRBJ2-7, with 9 bases matching TRBD1. CDR1 and CDR2 (germline): MNHEY, SVGEGT. This CDR3 has 15 residues. The V segment lost 7 bases and the J segment 3 bases; nucleotides outside the gene matches: 10. CDR3 DNA sequence: TGTGCCAGCAACCTGGCCGGGACAGGGAGCTACGAGCAGTACTTC. This encodes CASNLAGTGSYEQYF.

The gene calls are TRBV9 and TRBJ1-6, with D possibly being TRBD1 (5 bases). Deletions cut 3 bases from V and 0 bases from J, with 10 bases between. The CDR3 spans 16 residues. Germline V gene lookup returns CDR1 SGDLS and CDR2 YYNGEE. The CDR3 coding sequence is TGTGCCAGCAGCGCCGGGGGGAGCTCCTATAATTCACCCCTCCACTTT. Protein: CASSAGGSSYNSPLHF.

This clonotype appeared once. The J gene is TRBJ1-1, the V gene TRBV27, with D unresolved. Trimming left V 2 bases short and J 0 bases short, with 10 bases between. This CDR3 contains 15 residues. The germline CDR1 and CDR2 sequences are MNHEY and SMNVEV (reference sequence). CDR3: CASSLGRILNTEAFF. CDR3 bases: TGTGCCAGCAGTTTAGGCAGGATCTTGAACACTGAAGCTTTCTTT.

Only a few counts were recorded for this clonotype. The chain couples TRBV4-2 to TRBJ2-7; 12 positions match TRBD1. Trimming cost V 0 bases and J 6 bases; bases outside gene matches: 6. The CDR3 length is 16 residues. Per germline, CDR1 LGHNA and CDR2 YNFKEQ. The CDR3 coding sequence is TGTGCCAGCAGCCAAGATCCGGGGACAGGGGGCCGCGAGCAGTACTTC. Protein product: CASSQDPGTGGREQYF.

The chain is built from TRBV29-1 and TRBJ1-4; perhaps TRBD1 as D (5 bases). Between the trimmed V and J ends, which lost 5 bases and 4 bases, there was a span of 11 bases. The germline V gene has CDR1 SQVTM and CDR2 ANQGSEA. The CDR3 length is 13 residues. CDR3 loop: CSVKGDYNEKLFF. The CDR3 DNA reads as TGCAGCGTTAAAGGGGACTATAATGAAAAACTGTTTTTT.

The V gene is TRBV27, the J gene TRBJ2-1; TRBD1 matches 11 bases. Trimming at V came to 5 bases and at J to 7 bases, leaving 13 bases not matched to a gene. Germline values: CDR1 MNHEY, CDR2 SMNVEV (reference sequence). This CDR3 is 17 amino acids long. The CDR3 DNA reads as TGTGCCAGCAGTCCCCGGACAGGGGGCTTTTTGGGTAATGAGCAGTTCTTC. This gives the protein CASSPRTGGFLGNEQFF.

The V gene is TRBV30, the J gene TRBJ1-1; a possible D gene is TRBD1 (5 bases). The CDR3 is 18 amino acids. V lost 3 bases to trimming and J lost 2 bases, with 25 bases between them. Germline lookup yields CDR1 GTSNPN and CDR2 SVGIG (reference sequence). The CDR3 is CAWRGSTVREVVNTEAFF. CDR3 coding DNA: TGTGCCTGGAGAGGCTCTACGGTCAGGGAGGTGGTAAACACTGAAGCTTTCTTT.